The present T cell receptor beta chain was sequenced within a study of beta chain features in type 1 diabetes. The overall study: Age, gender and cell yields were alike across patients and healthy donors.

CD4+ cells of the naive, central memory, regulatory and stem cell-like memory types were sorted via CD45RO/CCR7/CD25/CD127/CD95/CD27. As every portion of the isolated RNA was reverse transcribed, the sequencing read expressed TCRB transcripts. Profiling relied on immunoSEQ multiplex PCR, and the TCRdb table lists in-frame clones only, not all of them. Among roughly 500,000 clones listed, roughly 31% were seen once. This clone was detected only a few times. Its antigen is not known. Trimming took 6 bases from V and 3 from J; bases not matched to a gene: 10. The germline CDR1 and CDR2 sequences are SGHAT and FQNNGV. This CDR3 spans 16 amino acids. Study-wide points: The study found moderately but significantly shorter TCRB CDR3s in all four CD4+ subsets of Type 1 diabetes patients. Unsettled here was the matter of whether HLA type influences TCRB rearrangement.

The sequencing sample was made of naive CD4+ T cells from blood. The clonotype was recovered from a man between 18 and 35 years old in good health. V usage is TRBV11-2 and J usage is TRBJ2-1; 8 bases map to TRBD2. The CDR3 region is CASRGLAGRLYNEQFF. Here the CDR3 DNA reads TGTGCCAGCAGAGGGTTAGCGGGAAGGCTCTACAATGAGCAGTTCTTC.